Shown below are 29 T cell receptor beta chains from a single sample sequenced in a study of OX40 agonist ivuxolimab in advanced cancers. Profiled with immunoSEQ multiplex PCR; TCRdb holds only in-frame clones, not every one. The table records fewer than 85,000 clones, roughly 92% of them present only once. The specimen comprised CD4+ or CD8+ T cells sorted from blood, sampled in a trial of the OX40 agonist ivuxolimab. The receptors shown here come from an adult with an advanced solid tumor such as melanoma, head and neck, liver or kidney cancer.

This clone turned up a few times. V usage is TRBV30 and J usage is TRBJ1-5; D gene uncertain. CDR3 size: 13 residues. Germline V CDR1 and CDR2: GTSNPN, SVGIG (reference sequence). V was trimmed by 1 base and J by 5 bases, leaving 9 bases between them. CDR3 residues: CAWSAGSYQPQHF. The CDR3 coding sequence is TGTGCCTGGAGTGCGGGCAGCTATCAGCCCCAGCATTTT.

The chain has TRBV11-3 and TRBJ1-2; D gene uncertain. This CDR3 is 14 amino acids long. Germline lookup yields CDR1 SGHNT and CDR2 YENEEA. The V gene lost 1 base and the J gene lost 1 base, with 7 bases spanning the gap. CDR3 DNA sequence: TGTGCCAGCAGCTTAGGGCAAAGTAACTATGGCTACACCTTC. It translates to CASSLGQSNYGYTF.

The J gene is TRBJ2-7, the V gene TRBV5-5; 12 nucleotides match TRBD1. After removal of 3 bases from V and 6 bases from J, the junction contained 7 bases not matched to a gene. Per the germline V gene, CDR1 is SGHKS and CDR2 is YYEKEE (reference sequence). The CDR3 length is 15 residues. Written as DNA, the CDR3 is TGTGCCAGCAGCTGGGGGACAGGGGGCGTAGGCGAGCAGTACTTC. Translating gives CASSWGTGGVGEQYF.

CDR3 in amino acids: CASRYGRTGSSPLHF. The DNA for the CDR3 is TGTGCCAGCAGGTACGGGAGGACAGGCAGTTCACCCCTCCACTTT. The chain employs TRBV27 and TRBJ1-6; the match to TRBD1 covers 7 bases. V trimming: 6 bases; J trimming: 9 bases; junction bases outside the gene matches: 11. The CDR3 extends over 15 amino acids. Germline V gene lookup returns CDR1 MNHEY and CDR2 SMNVEV (reference sequence).

J is TRBJ2-1 and V is TRBV30; D gene uncertain. This CDR3 comprises 13 residues. From germline, CDR1 is GTSNPN and CDR2 SVGIG (reference sequence). The ends were cut back, 0 bases at V and 4 bases at J, with 7 bases in the middle. Here the CDR3 DNA reads TGTGCCTGGAGTGTAAACGGGTACAATGAGCAGTTCTTC. It yields the protein CAWSVNGYNEQFF.

The V gene is TRBV30, the J gene TRBJ1-2; possible D gene TRBD1, 5 bases. The germline V and J ends were trimmed by 3 bases and 0 bases, with 17 bases remaining between them. The length of the CDR3 is 16 residues. Germline CDR1 GTSNPN, CDR2 SVGIG (reference sequence). The CDR3 loop is CAWSPGGGKANYGYTF. CDR3 sequence (DNA): TGTGCCTGGAGCCCCGGGGGGGGGAAAGCTAACTATGGCTACACCTTC.

The rearrangement uses TRBV5-8 and TRBJ2-4; TRBD2 matches at 8 bases. J gave up 1 base and V 4 bases, and 7 bases lay outside the gene matches. Germline V lookup: CDR1 SGHTS, CDR2 YDEGEE. The CDR3 sequence is 16 residues long. The CDR3 coding sequence is TGTGCCAGCAGCCCCAGCGGGGGACGCGCCAAAAACATTCAGTACTTC. This encodes CASSPSGGRAKNIQYF.

The V call is TRBV19, the J call TRBJ2-5; perhaps D is TRBD1 or TRBD2 (6 bases each). V lost 5 bases, J lost 5 bases, and 18 bases lay in between. The germline V gene has CDR1 LNHDA and CDR2 SQIVND (reference sequence). This CDR3 has 15 amino acids. In DNA form, the CDR3 reads TGTGCCAGTAGTGTTGTCGGGGGCCAGGGGGAGACCCAGTACTTC. Residues: CASSVVGGQGETQYF.

V usage is TRBV7-2 and J usage is TRBJ1-2; no reliable D call. Trimming stripped 5 bases from V and 8 bases from J, with 21 bases between. The CDR3 length is 15 residues. Per the germline V gene, CDR1 is SGHTA and CDR2 is FQGNSA. In DNA, the CDR3 is TGTGCCAGCAGCCCCAACCCCGGGGTACAAGAGGGCTACACCTTC. Protein sequence: CASSPNPGVQEGYTF.

V gene TRBV14 combines with J gene TRBJ1-2, with D perhaps TRBD1 (6 bases). The CDR3 contains 17 residues. Between the trimmed V and J ends, which lost 1 base and 8 bases, there was a span of 23 bases. Germline CDR1 reads SGHDN; CDR2 reads FVKESK. CDR3 sequence (DNA): TGTGCCAGCAGCCAAGTGGCTTGGACAGCTTCCCCGGGGGGCTACACCTTC. Translated, it gives CASSQVAWTASPGGYTF. Combining the CDR3 with reference TRBV14 and TRBJ1-2 gives the whole variable domain EAGVTQFPSHSVIEKGQTVTLRCDPISGHDNLYWYRRVMGKEIKFLLHFVKESKQDESGMPNNRFLAERTGGTYSTLKVQPAELEDSGVYFCASSQVAWTASPGGYTFGSGTRLTVV.

The V gene is TRBV10-3, the J gene TRBJ2-7; D is unclear. The V end lost 3 bases, the J end lost 4 bases, and 7 bases lay between the germline ends. Germline CDR1 ENHRY, CDR2 SYGVKD. The CDR3 length is 12 residues. The CDR3 reads CAISERIYEQYF. DNA of the CDR3: TGTGCCATCAGTGAAAGGATTTACGAGCAGTACTTC.

The chain couples TRBV7-9 to TRBJ2-1, with TRBD2 identical over 9 bases. V lost 1 base and J lost 5; bases outside the gene matches: 3. Germline loops: CDR1 SEHNR, CDR2 FQNEAQ (reference sequence). The CDR3 is made up of 15 amino acids. CDR3 in amino acids: CASSLGLAGNNEQFF. CDR3 sequence (DNA): TGTGCCAGCAGCTTAGGGCTAGCGGGGAACAATGAGCAGTTCTTC.

The CDR3 nucleotides are TGTGCCAGCAGCCCCCAATTGAGGGACTGGGGAAACGAGCAGTACTTC. Encoded protein: CASSPQLRDWGNEQYF. The gene calls are TRBV7-6 and TRBJ2-7; the D gene is possibly TRBD2 (6 bases). V lost 5 bases, J lost 5 bases, and 22 bases lay in between. The CDR3 spans 16 residues. CDR1 and CDR2 (germline): SGHVS, FNYEAQ.

The chain is built from TRBV28 and TRBJ1-5; possibly TRBD1 for D (6 bases). The CDR3 is 17 amino acids. Germline CDR1 is MDHEN and CDR2 is SYDVKM. V was pared by 8 bases and J by 0 bases, with 20 bases between. In DNA, the CDR3 is TGTGCCAGCGTTAAAGCCGGGACACCTTATAGCAATCAGCCCCAGCATTTT. This encodes CASVKAGTPYSNQPQHF.

The chain joins TRBV5-1 to TRBJ2-5; 13 nucleotides align to TRBD2. The germline gives CDR1 SGHRS, CDR2 YFSETQ. With V trimmed by 5 bases and J by 5 bases, 6 bases remained unmatched. This CDR3 has 15 residues. CDR3 coding DNA: TGCGCCAGCAGAACTAGCGGGAGGGCCGAGGAGACCCAGTACTTC. Translating it yields CASRTSGRAEETQYF.

This chain connects TRBV29-1 to TRBJ2-7; D remains unclear. Germline values: CDR1 SQVTM, CDR2 ANQGSEA. The V end lost 2 bases, the J end lost 4 bases, and 15 bases lay between the germline ends. The CDR3 is made up of 14 amino acids. CDR3 amino acids: CSVELQLLSYEQYF. CDR3 bases: TGCAGCGTTGAACTACAGCTGCTTTCTTACGAGCAGTACTTC.

This clone was recorded only once. The CDR3 nucleotides are TGTGCCAGCAGCCAATGGACTGGTAACAATGAGCAGTTCTTC. Amino acid sequence: CASSQWTGNNEQFF. The chain links TRBV11-1 to TRBJ2-1; D is perhaps TRBD2 (5 bases). Per the germline V gene, CDR1 is SGHAT and CDR2 is FQDESV (reference sequence). V was trimmed by 5 bases and J by 5 bases, leaving 13 bases between them. The CDR3 consists of 14 residues.

In its sample, this clone ranks as medium-sized (0.01 to 0.1%). This chain links TRBV2 with TRBJ2-1; D not certain. Per the germline V gene, CDR1 is SNHLY and CDR2 is FYNNEI. V dropped 6 bases and J dropped 4 bases, with 10 bases sitting between them. The CDR3 is 13 amino acids. CDR3 loop: CASRGFGYNEQFF. In DNA form, the CDR3 reads TGTGCCAGCAGAGGGTTTGGTTACAATGAGCAGTTCTTC.

This clone was counted a few times. V usage is TRBV19 and J usage is TRBJ1-6, with a possible D match to TRBD1 (5 bases). Trimming removed 7 bases at V and 6 bases at J, with 10 bases between. The CDR3 runs 13 residues. The germline V gene has CDR1 LNHDA and CDR2 SQIVND (reference sequence). CDR3 sequence (DNA): TGTGCCAGTACCCCGGGGCCTAATTCACCCCTCCACTTT. It translates to CASTPGPNSPLHF.

The chain is built from TRBV28 and TRBJ2-2, with D maybe TRBD1 (6 bases). Trimming removed 7 bases at V and 5 bases at J, with 17 bases between. Per the germline V gene, CDR1 is MDHEN and CDR2 is SYDVKM. The CDR3 is 15 residues long. The CDR3 protein is CASTPVRGWTGELFF. DNA of the CDR3: TGTGCCAGCACCCCGGTCAGGGGCTGGACCGGGGAGCTGTTTTTT.

The genes are TRBV19 and TRBJ1-1; D call uncertain. The CDR3 contains 12 residues. Deletions cut 1 base from V and 2 bases from J, with 2 bases between. Germline CDR1 reads LNHDA; CDR2 reads SQIVND (reference sequence). The CDR3 nucleotides are TGTGCCAGTAGTATAGGAAACACTGAAGCTTTCTTT. Residues: CASSIGNTEAFF.

Note on this clone: This may come from a read error, since a much larger clone is one base off. Other nucleotide sequences from this sample produce the same CDR3. The rearrangement joins TRBV11-2 to TRBJ1-2, with unresolved D. CDR1 is SGHAT, CDR2 FQNNGV, per germline. CDR3 length equals 15 residues. CDR3 sequence: CASSLVEGWSYGYTF. The CDR3 DNA follows: TGCGCCAGCAGCTTAGTGGAGGGTTGGAGCTATGGCTACACCTTC.

V is TRBV18 and J is TRBJ2-1; TRBD2 matches at 12 bases. V was pared by 1 base and J by 8 bases, with 6 bases of the junction left unmatched. This CDR3 is 16 amino acids long. CDR1 KGHSH and CDR2 LQKENI come from the germline V gene. CDR3 protein: CASSPLLTSGSYEQFF. CDR3 DNA: TGTGCCAGCTCACCACTGTTGACTAGCGGGAGTTATGAGCAGTTCTTC.

This chain links TRBV7-2 with TRBJ2-7; 10 bases are a match to TRBD2. V dropped 3 bases and J dropped 1; count of bases not matched to a gene: 3. CDR1 is SGHTA and CDR2 is FQGNSA in the germline V gene. The CDR3 is 15 amino acids. CDR3: CASSFLAGVSYEQYF. Written as DNA, the CDR3 is TGTGCCAGCAGCTTCCTAGCGGGGGTATCCTACGAGCAGTACTTC.

The chain employs TRBV10-3 and TRBJ1-1; D is undetermined. The CDR3 runs to 15 residues. Trimming cost V 2 bases and J 1 base, with 11 bases left between them. CDR1 is ENHRY and CDR2 is SYGVKD in the germline V gene. The CDR3 loop reads CAISERRAANTEAFF. DNA of the CDR3: TGTGCCATCAGTGAGAGGCGGGCGGCGAACACTGAAGCTTTCTTT.

The chain has TRBV18 and TRBJ1-1; 10 bases fit TRBD1. The length of the CDR3 is 14 residues. V lost 6 bases and J lost 4; bases outside the gene matches: 5. Per germline, CDR1 KGHSH and CDR2 LQKENI. CDR3 DNA: TGTGCCAGCTCCCTGGGACAGGGGAGCACTGAAGCTTTCTTT. Translated: CASSLGQGSTEAFF. Filled out from reference TRBV18 and TRBJ1-1, the complete variable domain reads NAGVMQNPRHLVRRRGQEARLRCSPMKGHSHVYWYRQLPEEGLKFMVYLQKENIIDESGMPKERFSAEFPKEGPSILRIQQVVRGDSAAYFCASSLGQGSTEAFFGQGTRLTVV.

This rearrangement joins TRBV5-1 to TRBJ2-6, with D tentatively TRBD2 (5 bases). V lost 4 bases, J lost 0 bases, and 17 bases lay in between. The CDR3 spans 18 residues. The germline V gene has CDR1 SGHRS and CDR2 YFSETQ. The CDR3 sequence is CASSRADGVGSGANVLTF. DNA for the CDR3: TGCGCCAGCAGCCGGGCGGACGGGGTCGGCTCTGGGGCCAACGTCCTGACTTTC.

This rearrangement joins TRBV19 to TRBJ1-2; 9 bases are a match to TRBD1. Germline V lookup: CDR1 LNHDA, CDR2 SQIVND (reference sequence). This CDR3 is 14 amino acids long. With V trimmed by 6 bases and J by 4 bases, 6 bases remained unmatched. The CDR3 protein is CASRDRGLGYGYTF. The CDR3 DNA follows: TGTGCCAGTAGGGACAGGGGCCTTGGCTATGGCTACACCTTC.

A remark on this clone: One end of the junction fails to match germline, which may point to a read error. The chain carries TRBV7-7 and TRBJ2-1; D is perhaps TRBD2 (7 bases). CDR3 length: 18 residues. The germline CDR1 and CDR2 sequences are SSHAT and FNYEAQ (reference sequence). The CDR3 sequence is CASSPQGGGRTIANEQFF. As DNA, the CDR3 is TGTGCTAGCAGCCCCCAAGGGGGGGGCCGCACAATTGCCAATGAGCAGTTCTTC.